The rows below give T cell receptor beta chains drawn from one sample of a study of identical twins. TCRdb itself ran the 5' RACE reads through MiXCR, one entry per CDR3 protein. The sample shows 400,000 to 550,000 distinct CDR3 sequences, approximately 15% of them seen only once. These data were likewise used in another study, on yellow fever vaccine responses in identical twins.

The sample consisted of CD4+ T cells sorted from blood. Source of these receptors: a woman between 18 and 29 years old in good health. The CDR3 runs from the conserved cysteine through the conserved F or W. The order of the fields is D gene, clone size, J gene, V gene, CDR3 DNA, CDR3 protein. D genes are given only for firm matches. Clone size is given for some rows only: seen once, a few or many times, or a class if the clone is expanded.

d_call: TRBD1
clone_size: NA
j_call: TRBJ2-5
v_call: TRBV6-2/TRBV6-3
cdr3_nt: TGTGCCAGCAGTTACTTCGGACAGGCTCCGGGGGAGACCCAGTACTTC
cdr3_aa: CASSYFGQAPGETQYF

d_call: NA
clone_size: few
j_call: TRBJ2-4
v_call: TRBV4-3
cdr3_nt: TGCGCCAGCAGCCTCCGCCCCCCAGGGTTAGCCAAAAACATTCAGTACTTC
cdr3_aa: CASSLRPPGLAKNIQYF

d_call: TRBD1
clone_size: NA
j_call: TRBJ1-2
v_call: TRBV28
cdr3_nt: TGTGCCAGCAGTTTTACCCCTTGGGGACAGGGGTTTGGCTACACCTTC
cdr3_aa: CASSFTPWGQGFGYTF

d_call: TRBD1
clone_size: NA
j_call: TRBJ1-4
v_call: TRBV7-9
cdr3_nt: TGTGCCAGCAGCTTAGTCGGACAGGGCTATGAAAAACTGTTTTTT
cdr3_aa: CASSLVGQGYEKLFF

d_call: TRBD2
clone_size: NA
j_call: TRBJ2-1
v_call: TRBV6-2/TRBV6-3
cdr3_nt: TGTGCCAGCAGCCGCTCAGGACTAGCCTCATACAATGAGCAGTTCTTC
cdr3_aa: CASSRSGLASYNEQFF

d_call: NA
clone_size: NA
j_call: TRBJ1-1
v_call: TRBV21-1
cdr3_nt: TGTGCCAGCAGCAAATCGGGGGGACGGGAGAACACTGAAGCTTTCTTT
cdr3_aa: CASSKSGGRENTEAFF

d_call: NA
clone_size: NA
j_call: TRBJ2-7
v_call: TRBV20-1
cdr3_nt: TGCAGTGCCACGACTTACGGAACCTACGAGCAGTACTTC
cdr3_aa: CSATTYGTYEQYF

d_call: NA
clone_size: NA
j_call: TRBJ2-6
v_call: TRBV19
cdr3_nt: TGTGCCAGTAGTATCCAGAGTTTGGGGGGGGCCAACGTCCTGACTTTC
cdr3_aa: CASSIQSLGGANVLTF

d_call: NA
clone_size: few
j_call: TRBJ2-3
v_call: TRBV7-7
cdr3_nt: TGTGCTAGCAGCCCCCAAAATGTTCGCACAGATACGCAGTATTTT
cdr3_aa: CASSPQNVRTDTQYF

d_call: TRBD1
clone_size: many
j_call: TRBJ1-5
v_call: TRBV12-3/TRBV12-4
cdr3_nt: TGTGCCAGCAGTCCAACAGGGGGCGGGCAGCCCCAGCATTTT
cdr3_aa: CASSPTGGGQPQHF

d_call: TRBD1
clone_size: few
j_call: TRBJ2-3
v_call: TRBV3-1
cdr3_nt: TGTGCCAGCAGCCTCCGTACGTTTGGGACAGGGGTGTACACAGATACGCAGTATTTT
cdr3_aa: CASSLRTFGTGVYTDTQYF

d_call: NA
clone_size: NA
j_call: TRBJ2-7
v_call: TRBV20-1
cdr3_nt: TGCAGTGCTAGGGGAGGGAGGGGGCTCTCCTACGAGCAGTACTTC
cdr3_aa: CSARGGRGLSYEQYF

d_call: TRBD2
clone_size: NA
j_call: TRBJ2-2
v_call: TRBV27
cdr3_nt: TGTGCCAGCAGTCTCCTAGCGGGAGGAGGCGGGGAGCTGTTTTTT
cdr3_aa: CASSLLAGGGGELFF

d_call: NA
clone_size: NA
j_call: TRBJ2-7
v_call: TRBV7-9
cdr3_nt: TGTGCCAGCAGCTTTGCAGGGGCTGGCTACGAGCAGTACTTC
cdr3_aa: CASSFAGAGYEQYF

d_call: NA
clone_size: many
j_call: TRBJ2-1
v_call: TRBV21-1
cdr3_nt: TGTGCCAGCAGTCTAAGACTAGCGGGCTACAATGAGCAGTTCTTC
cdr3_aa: CASSLRLAGYNEQFF

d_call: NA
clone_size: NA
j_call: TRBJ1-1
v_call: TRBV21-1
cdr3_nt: TGTGCCAGCAGCGAAACGGGACTGACTAACACTGAAGCTTTCTTT
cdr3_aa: CASSETGLTNTEAFF

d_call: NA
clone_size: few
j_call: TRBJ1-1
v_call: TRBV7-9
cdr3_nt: TGTGCCAGCAGCTTGGTTGAAGCTTTCTTT
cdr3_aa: CASSLVEAFF

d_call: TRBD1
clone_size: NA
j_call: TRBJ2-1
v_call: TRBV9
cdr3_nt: TGTGCCAGCAGCGTAGTAATCAGGGGACAGGGTTTAAGGCAGTTCTTC
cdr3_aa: CASSVVIRGQGLRQFF

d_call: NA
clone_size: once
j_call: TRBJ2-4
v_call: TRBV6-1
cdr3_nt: TGTGCCAGCAGCCCCGACCAATACAAAAACATTCAGTACTTC
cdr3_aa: CASSPDQYKNIQYF

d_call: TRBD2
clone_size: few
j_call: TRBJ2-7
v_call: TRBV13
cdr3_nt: TGTGCCAGCAGACGTAATCCGGGGGGGGACGAGCAGTACTTC
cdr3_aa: CASRRNPGGDEQYF

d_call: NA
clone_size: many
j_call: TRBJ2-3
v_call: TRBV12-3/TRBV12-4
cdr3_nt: TGTGCCAGCAGTCGACTACCCGGGGAGGATACGCAGTATTTT
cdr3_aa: CASSRLPGEDTQYF

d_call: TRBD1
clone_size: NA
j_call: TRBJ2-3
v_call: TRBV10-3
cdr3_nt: TGTGCCACTAAACAGGGGGCAACAGATACGCAGTATTTT
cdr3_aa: CATKQGATDTQYF

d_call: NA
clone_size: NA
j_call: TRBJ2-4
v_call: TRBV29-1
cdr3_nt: TGCAGCGTCAGAGTTACTCTAGCCAAAAACATTCAGTACTTC
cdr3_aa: CSVRVTLAKNIQYF

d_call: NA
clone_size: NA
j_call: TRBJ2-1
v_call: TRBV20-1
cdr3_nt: TGCAGTGCTCCCAAGGTCGGGCTGAACAATGAGCAGTTCTTC
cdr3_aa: CSAPKVGLNNEQFF

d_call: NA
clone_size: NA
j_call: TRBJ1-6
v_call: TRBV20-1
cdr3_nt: TGCAGTGCTAGGAAAACAGGGATACCAAATTCACCCCTCCACTTT
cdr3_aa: CSARKTGIPNSPLHF

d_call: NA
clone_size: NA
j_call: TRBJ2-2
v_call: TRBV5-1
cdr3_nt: TGCGCCAGCAGTAGAGCCGGGTCGTTTGCCACCGGGGAGCTGTTTTTT
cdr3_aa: CASSRAGSFATGELFF

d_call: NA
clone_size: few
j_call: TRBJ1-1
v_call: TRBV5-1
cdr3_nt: TGCGCCAGCAGCAGCCGGACGGGGCAACGCTGGAGCACTGAAGCTTTCTTT
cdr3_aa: CASSSRTGQRWSTEAFF

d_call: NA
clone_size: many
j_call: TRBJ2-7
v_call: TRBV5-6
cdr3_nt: TGTGCCAGCAGCTACAAGATCTACGAGCAGTACTTC
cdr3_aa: CASSYKIYEQYF

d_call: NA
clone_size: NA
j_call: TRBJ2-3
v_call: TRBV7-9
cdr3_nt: TGTGCCAGCACCACCGTCGGGGGGCTGTCAGATACGCAGTATTTT
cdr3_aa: CASTTVGGLSDTQYF

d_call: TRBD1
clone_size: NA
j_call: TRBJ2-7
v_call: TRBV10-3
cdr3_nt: TGTGCCATCTCCCCGGGACAGCTCTCCTACGAGCAGTACTTC
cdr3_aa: CAISPGQLSYEQYF

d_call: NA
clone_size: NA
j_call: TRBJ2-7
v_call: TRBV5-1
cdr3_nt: TGCGCCAGCAGCTTGGATGTCACCTCCTACGAGCAGTACTTC
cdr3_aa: CASSLDVTSYEQYF

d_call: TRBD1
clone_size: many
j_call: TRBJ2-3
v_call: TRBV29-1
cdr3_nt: TGCAGCGCGTGGGGGACAGGGGGTACAGATACGCAGTATTTT
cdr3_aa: CSAWGTGGTDTQYF

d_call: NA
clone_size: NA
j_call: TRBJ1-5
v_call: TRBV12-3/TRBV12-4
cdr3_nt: TGTGCCAGCAGTCATTTAAGAACAGGGATAATGCCCCAGCATTTT
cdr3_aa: CASSHLRTGIMPQHF

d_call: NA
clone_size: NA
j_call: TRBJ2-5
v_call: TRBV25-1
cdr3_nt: TGTGCCAGCAGTGAAGCGGGGGCAGAGACCCAGTACTTC
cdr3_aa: CASSEAGAETQYF

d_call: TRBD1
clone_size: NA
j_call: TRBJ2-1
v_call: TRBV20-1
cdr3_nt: TGCAGTGCTAGAGTCCCAGGGGGCTACCACAATGAGCAGTTCTTC
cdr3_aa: CSARVPGGYHNEQFF

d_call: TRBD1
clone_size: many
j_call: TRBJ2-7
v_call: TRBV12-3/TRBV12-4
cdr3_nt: TGTGCCAGCAGTTCCCAGGGACAGGTCTCCTACGAGCAGTACTTC
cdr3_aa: CASSSQGQVSYEQYF

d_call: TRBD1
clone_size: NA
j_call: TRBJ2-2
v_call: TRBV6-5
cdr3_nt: TGTGCCAGCAGTTATTTACAGGGGGTTGTGAATACCGGGGAGCTGTTTTTT
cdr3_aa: CASSYLQGVVNTGELFF

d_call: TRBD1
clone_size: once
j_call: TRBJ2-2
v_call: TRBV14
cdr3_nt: TGTGCCAGCAGCCTCCGGACAGGGGTTGCCGGGGAGCTGTTTTTT
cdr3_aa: CASSLRTGVAGELFF

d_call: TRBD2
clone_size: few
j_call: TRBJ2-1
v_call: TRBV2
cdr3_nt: TGTGCCAGCAGTCCCGGGACTAGCGGGGTTAATGAGCAGTTCTTC
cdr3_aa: CASSPGTSGVNEQFF

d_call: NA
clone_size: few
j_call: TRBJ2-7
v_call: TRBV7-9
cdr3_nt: TGTGCCAGCAGCTTGGGGCCCCTCCGGGGGCAGTACTTC
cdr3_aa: CASSLGPLRGQYF